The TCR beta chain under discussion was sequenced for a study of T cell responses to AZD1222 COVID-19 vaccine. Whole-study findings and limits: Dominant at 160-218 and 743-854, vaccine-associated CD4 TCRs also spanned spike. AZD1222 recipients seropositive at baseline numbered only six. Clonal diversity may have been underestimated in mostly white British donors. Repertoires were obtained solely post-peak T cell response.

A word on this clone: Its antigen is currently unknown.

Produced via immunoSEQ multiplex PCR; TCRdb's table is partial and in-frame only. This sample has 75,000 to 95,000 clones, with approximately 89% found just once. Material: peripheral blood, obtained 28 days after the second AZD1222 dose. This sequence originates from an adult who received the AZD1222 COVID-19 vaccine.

DNA of the CDR3: TGTGCCAGCAGGGTGCAGGATTACTCTGGAAACACCATATATTTT. It is translated as CASRVQDYSGNTIYF. The chain employs TRBV6-5 and TRBJ1-3; D is undetermined. This CDR3 is 15 amino acids long. V gave up 6 bases and J gave up 0 bases, with 12 bases separating them. Germline CDR1 is MNHEY and CDR2 is SVGAGI.